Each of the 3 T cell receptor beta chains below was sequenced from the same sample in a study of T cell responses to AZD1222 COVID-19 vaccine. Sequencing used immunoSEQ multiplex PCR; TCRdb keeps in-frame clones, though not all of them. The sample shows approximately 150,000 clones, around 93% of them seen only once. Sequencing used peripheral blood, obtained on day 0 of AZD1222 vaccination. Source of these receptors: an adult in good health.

The CDR3 DNA reads TGTGCCAGCAGCTTAGCGAATAATCAGCCCCAGCATTTT. Translating gives CASSLANNQPQHF. This rearrangement joins TRBV7-9 to TRBJ1-5, with D unclear. Trimming removed 0 bases at V and 4 bases at J, with 4 bases between. The CDR3 runs 13 residues. Per germline, CDR1 SEHNR and CDR2 FQNEAQ (reference sequence). The whole variable domain, filled in from reference TRBV7-9 and TRBJ1-5, reads DTGVSQNPRHKITKRGQNVTFRCDPISEHNRLYWYRQTLGQGPEFLTYFQNEAQLEKSRLLSDRFSAERPKGSFSTLEIQRTEQGDSAMYLCASSLANNQPQHFGDGTRLSIL.

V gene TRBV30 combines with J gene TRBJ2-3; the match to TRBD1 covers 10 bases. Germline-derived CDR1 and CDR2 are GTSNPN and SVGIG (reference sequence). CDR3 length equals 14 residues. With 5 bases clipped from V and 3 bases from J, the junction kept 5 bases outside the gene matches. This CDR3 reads CAWGTGALTDTQYF. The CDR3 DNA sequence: TGTGCCTGGGGGACAGGGGCCCTAACAGATACGCAGTATTTT.

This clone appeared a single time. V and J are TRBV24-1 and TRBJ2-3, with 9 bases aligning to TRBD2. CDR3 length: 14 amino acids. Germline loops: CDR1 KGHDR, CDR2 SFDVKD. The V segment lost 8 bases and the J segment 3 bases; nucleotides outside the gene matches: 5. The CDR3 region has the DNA TGTGCCACCACAGCGGGAGGTGGTACAGATACGCAGTATTTT. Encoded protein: CATTAGGGTDTQYF.